This T cell receptor (beta chain) was documented in a study of blood T cell repertoires in COVID-19 (dated by TCRdb to the early 2020s). About the study as a whole: Samples from collaborators originated in the United States, Italy and Spain and spanned both the acute and convalescent phases of COVID-19. A freely available public database, intended as a resource for researchers studying the immune response to SARS-CoV-2, is where the repertoires were released. The prospective study material was composed of cDNA or gDNA derived from T cells, B-cell-depleted T cells, or PBMCs. Deeply sampled blood TCRbeta repertoires from subjects exposed to, actively infected with, or recovered from COVID-19 were included in the dataset. The samples were drawn from two sources: the first 160 participants of the ongoing ImmuneRACE study, and 950 to 1,500 subjects contributed by 6 global collaborators. A de-identified subject ID, COVID-19 status, age in years and sex were almost always included in the sample metadata. Where HLA class I and class II types were available, the types were taken from metadata supplied by the sample provider, not from assay-based typing. Study-wide findings and limitations: The quantity of clinical and demographic metadata differed by source and by participant and was supplied without curation.

The collaborating institutions used their own protocols to collect whole blood in K2EDTA tubes. For TCRbeta analysis, collaborators shipped samples in one of three forms: frozen whole blood, isolated PBMCs, or DNA extracted from either of those sample types. Regarding this clone: Its cognate antigen has yet to be identified. No clone much larger than this one lies a single base away; base qualities are absent.

TCRbeta CDR3 regions were amplified from genomic DNA using the immunoSEQ Assay, a bias-controlled multiplex PCR. The study's processing was this. Within the assay, amplification of reference gene primers was used to estimate how many nucleated cells each sample contained. To quantify the absolute abundance of each unique TCRbeta CDR3 rearrangement, sequence reads were collapsed and filtered. For each sample, productive Simpson clonality was calculated by taking the square root of Simpson's diversity index across productive rearrangements. Sourced from immuneACCESS, this table was stored by TCRdb with only in-frame sequences that have V and J called. A share of the clones is absent; for the studies checked, an unresolved V gene accounts for under half, and the remainder has no known explanation. The D gene and trimming were derived from the DNA, and the V and J assignments and clone size from that table. This sample holds a few hundred thousand clones; 80% to 90% were observed only once. The ten largest make up 2% to 2.5% of the sample.

CDR3 length: 14 amino acids, cysteine to phenylalanine. The only DNA kept is the CDR3, 42 bases in frame from the first base. CDR1 and CDR2 are read off the germline V gene (reference sequence) as GTSNPN and SVGIG. Compared with germline, V lacks 2 bases and J lacks 8 bases; bases without a gene match: 4. The sequence came from a woman aged 45-59 years with acute or convalescent COVID-19. The sample comprised peripheral blood. The V and J segments used are TRBV30 and TRBJ2-1; 12 of the junction bases match TRBD2. CDR3 protein: CAWSLGLAGDEQFF. In nucleotide form, the sequence is TGTGCCTGGAGTTTGGGACTAGCGGGCGATGAGCAGTTCTTC.